This TCR beta chain stems from a study of blood T cells in healthy people across ages. On this clonotype itself: Its specificity is not known.

Overall study results and limits: Naive CD4+ cells and diversity were both higher in long-lived donors than in aged donors.

A second PCR of about 6 to 12 cycles used a sample-barcoded 5' primer and a J-beta primer mix. Each CDR3 protein is one row after TCRdb ran MiXCR on the 5' RACE reads. This sample has about 1.8 million distinct CDR3 sequences, with around half found just once. V lost 8 bases and J lost 1, with 15 bases in between. CDR1 and CDR2 (germline): MNHEY, SVGEGT. The CDR3 is made up of 14 amino acids. Sequencing used blood. This TCR derives from a woman between 40 and 50 years old in good health. This chain connects TRBV6-2 or TRBV6-3 to TRBJ2-7; D is uncertain. The DNA of the CDR3 is TGTGCCAGCCGGCCGAGGCCCCTATCCTACGAGCAGTACTTC. Its translation is CASRPRPLSYEQYF.